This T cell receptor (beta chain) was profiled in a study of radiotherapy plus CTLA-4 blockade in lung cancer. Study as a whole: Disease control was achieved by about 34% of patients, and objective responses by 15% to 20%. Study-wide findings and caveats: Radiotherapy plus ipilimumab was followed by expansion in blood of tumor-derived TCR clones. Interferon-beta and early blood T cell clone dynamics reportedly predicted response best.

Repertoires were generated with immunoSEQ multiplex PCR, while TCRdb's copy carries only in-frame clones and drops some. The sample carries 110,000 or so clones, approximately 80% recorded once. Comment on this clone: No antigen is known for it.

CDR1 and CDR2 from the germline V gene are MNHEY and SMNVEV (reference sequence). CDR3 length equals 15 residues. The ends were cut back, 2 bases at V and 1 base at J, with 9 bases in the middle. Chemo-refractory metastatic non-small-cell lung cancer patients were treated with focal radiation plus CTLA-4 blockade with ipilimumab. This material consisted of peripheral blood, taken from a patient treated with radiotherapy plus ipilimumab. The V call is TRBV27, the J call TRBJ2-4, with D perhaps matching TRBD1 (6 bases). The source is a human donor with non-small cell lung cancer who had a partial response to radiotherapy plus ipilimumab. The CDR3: CASSLGQGAKNIQYF. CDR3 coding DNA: TGTGCCAGCAGTTTAGGGCAGGGGGCCAAAAACATTCAGTACTTC.